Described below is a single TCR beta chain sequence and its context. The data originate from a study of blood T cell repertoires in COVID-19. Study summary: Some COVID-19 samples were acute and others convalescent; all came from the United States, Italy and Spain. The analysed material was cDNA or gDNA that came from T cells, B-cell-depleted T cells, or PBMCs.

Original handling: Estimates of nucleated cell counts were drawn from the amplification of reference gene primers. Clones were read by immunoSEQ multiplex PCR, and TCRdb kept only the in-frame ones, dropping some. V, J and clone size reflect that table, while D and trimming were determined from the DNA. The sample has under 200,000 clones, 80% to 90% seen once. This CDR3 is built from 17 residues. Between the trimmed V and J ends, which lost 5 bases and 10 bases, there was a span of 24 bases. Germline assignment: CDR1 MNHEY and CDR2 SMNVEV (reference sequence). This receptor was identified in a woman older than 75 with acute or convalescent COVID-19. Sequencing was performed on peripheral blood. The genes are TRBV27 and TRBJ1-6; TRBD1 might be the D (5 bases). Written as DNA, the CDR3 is TGTGCCAGCAGTATCACCTTTTCGGGGGGTAATGGATCACCCCTCCACTTT. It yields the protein CASSITFSGGNGSPLHF.